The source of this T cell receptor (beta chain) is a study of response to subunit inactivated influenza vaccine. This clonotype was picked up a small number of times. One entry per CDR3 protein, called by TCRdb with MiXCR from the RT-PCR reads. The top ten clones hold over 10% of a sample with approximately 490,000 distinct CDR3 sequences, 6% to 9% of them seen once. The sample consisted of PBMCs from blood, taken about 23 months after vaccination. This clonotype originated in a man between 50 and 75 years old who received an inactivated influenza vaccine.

DNA of the CDR3: TGCAGTGCTAAGTATTCGGCAGATACGCAGTATTTT. Translating gives CSAKYSADTQYF. This chain links TRBV20-1 with TRBJ2-3; no clear D gene. Trimming removed 4 bases at V and 4 bases at J, with 9 bases between. The CDR3 has 12 residues. CDR1 is DFQATT, CDR2 SNEGSKA, per germline (reference sequence).